The source of this TCR beta chain is a study of T cell repertoires in cytomegalovirus infection. Study information: Public TCR beta signatures indicated both CMV infection and matching HLA type. Notes on the study in general: What dominated the ex vivo response were HLA-C-restricted CMV-specific TCR beta clonotypes.

In this sample, this clonotype turned up a few times. Its antigen is unknown. V was trimmed by 0 bases and J by 0 bases, leaving 9 bases between them. CDR3 length equals 15 residues. CDR1 is SGDLS and CDR2 is YYNGEE in the germline V gene. TCRdb redid the calling of the reads with MiXCR, one entry per CDR3 protein. The sample lists under 250,000 distinct CDR3 sequences, 9% to 15% occurring once. This sequence originates from a human donor in good health (CMV status not recorded). Some clones in this sample may be carry-over from other donors' samples. Sequenced material: PBMCs. J is TRBJ1-1 and V is TRBV9; D is undetermined. The CDR3 protein is CASSVGPGMNTEAFF. CDR3 DNA sequence: TGTGCCAGCAGCGTAGGCCCAGGAATGAACACTGAAGCTTTCTTT.